The present entry profiles one TCR beta chain with its context. This sample was included in a study of cytomegalovirus exposure and HLA in healthy donors. Per germline, CDR1 MGHRA and CDR2 YSYEKL. V lost 1 base and J lost 5; bases outside the gene matches: 8. The CDR3 has 17 amino acids. Profiled with immunoSEQ multiplex PCR; TCRdb holds only in-frame clones, not every one. The sample has 95,000 to 150,000 clones; 85% to 90% are singletons. The sample consisted of PBMCs. The TCR comes from a woman aged 18-29 years in good health and CMV-seropositive. This rearrangement joins TRBV4-1 to TRBJ1-1; 12 bases align to TRBD1. The CDR3 reads CASSQVPGQGAQTEAFF. CDR3 bases: TGCGCCAGCAGCCAAGTCCCGGGACAGGGGGCGCAGACTGAAGCTTTCTTT.